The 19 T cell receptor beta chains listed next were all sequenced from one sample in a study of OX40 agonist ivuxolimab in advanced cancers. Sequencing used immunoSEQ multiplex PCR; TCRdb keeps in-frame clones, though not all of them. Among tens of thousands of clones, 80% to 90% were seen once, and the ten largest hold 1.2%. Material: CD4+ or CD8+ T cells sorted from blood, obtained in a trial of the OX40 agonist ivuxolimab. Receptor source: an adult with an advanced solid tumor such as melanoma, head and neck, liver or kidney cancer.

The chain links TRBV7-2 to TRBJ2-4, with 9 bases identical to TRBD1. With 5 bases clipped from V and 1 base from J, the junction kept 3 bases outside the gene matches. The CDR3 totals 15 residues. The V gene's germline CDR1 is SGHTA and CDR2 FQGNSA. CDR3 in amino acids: CASSQQGAAKNIQYF. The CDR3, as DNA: TGTGCCAGCAGCCAACAGGGGGCTGCCAAAAACATTCAGTACTTC.

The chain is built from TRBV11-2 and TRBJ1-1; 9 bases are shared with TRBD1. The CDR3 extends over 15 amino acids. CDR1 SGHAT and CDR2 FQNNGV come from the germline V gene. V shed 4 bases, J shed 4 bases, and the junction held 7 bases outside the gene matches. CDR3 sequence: CASSSGGTGSTEAFF. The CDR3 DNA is TGTGCCAGCAGCTCAGGAGGGACAGGGAGCACTGAAGCTTTCTTT. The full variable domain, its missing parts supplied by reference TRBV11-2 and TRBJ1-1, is EAGVAQSPRYKIIEKRQSVAFWCNPISGHATLYWYQQILGQGPKLLIQFQNNGVVDDSQLPKDRFSAERLKGVDSTLKIQPAKLEDSAVYLCASSSGGTGSTEAFFGQGTRLTVV.

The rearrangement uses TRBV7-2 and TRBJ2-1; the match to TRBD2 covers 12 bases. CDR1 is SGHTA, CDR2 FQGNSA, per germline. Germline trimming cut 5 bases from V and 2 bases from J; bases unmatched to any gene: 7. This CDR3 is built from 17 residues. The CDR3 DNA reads TGTGCCAGCAGCCCCTCGACTAGCGGGAGAGCCTACAATGAGCAGTTCTTC. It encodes CASSPSTSGRAYNEQFF.

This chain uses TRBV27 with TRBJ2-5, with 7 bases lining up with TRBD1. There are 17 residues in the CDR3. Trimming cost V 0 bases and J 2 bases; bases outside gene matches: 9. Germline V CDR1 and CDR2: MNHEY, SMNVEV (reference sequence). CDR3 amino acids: CASSLSTGLIGQETQYF. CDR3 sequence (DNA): TGTGCCAGCAGTTTATCGACAGGGTTAATCGGTCAAGAGACCCAGTACTTC.

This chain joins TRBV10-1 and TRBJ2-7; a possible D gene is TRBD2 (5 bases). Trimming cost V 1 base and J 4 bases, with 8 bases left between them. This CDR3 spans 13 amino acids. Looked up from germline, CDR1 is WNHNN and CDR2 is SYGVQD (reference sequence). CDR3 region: CASSEFRGYEQYF. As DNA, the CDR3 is TGCGCCAGCAGTGAGTTTCGGGGTTACGAGCAGTACTTC.

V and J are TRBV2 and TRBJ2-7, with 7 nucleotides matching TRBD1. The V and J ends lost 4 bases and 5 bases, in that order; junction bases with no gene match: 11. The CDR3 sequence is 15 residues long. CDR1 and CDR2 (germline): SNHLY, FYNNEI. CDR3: CASSVFPVDRDEQYF. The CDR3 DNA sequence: TGTGCCAGCAGTGTGTTCCCGGTCGACAGGGACGAGCAGTACTTC. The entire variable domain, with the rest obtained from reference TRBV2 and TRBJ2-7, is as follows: EPEVTQTPSHQVTQMGQEVILRCVPISNHLYFYWYRQILGQKVEFLVSFYNNEISEKSEIFDDQFSVERPDGSNFTLKIRSTKLEDSAMYFCASSVFPVDRDEQYFGPGTRLTVT.

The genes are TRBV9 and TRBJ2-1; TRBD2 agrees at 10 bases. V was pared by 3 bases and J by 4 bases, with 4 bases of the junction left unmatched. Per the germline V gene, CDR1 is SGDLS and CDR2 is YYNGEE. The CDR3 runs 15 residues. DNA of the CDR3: TGTGCCAGCAGCGGGACTAGCGGAGTGTACAATGAGCAGTTCTTC. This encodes CASSGTSGVYNEQFF.

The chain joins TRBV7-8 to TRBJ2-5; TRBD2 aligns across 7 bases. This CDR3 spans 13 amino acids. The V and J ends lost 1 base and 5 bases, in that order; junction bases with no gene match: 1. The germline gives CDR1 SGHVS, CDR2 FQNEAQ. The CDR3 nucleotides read TGTGCCAGCAGCTTAGGGGGAGGGGAGACCCAGTACTTC. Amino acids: CASSLGGGETQYF.

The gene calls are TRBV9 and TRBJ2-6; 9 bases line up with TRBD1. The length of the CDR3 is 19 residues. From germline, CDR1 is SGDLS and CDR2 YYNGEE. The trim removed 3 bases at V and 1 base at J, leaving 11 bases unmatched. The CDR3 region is CASSASLTGGASGANVLTF. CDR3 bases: TGTGCCAGCAGCGCCTCCCTAACAGGGGGCGCGTCTGGGGCCAACGTCCTGACTTTC.

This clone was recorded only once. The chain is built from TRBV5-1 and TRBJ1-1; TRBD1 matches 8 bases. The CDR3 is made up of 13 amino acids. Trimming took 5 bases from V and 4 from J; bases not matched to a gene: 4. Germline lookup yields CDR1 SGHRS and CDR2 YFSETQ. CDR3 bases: TGCGCCAGCAGGACAGGGGCGGGCACTGAAGCTTTCTTT. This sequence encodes CASRTGAGTEAFF.

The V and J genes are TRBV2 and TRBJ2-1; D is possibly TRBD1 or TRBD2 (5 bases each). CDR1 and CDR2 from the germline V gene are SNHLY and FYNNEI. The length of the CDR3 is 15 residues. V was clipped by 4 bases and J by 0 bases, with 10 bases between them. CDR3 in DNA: TGTGCCAGCAGTGCGTGGGGGAGCTCCTACAATGAGCAGTTCTTC. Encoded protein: CASSAWGSSYNEQFF. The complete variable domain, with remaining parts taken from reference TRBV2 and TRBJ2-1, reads EPEVTQTPSHQVTQMGQEVILRCVPISNHLYFYWYRQILGQKVEFLVSFYNNEISEKSEIFDDQFSVERPDGSNFTLKIRSTKLEDSAMYFCASSAWGSSYNEQFFGPGTRLTVL.

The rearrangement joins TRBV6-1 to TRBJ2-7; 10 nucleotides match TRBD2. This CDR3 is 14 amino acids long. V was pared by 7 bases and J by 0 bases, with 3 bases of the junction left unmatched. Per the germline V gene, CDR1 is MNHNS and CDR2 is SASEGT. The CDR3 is CASTSGGSSYEQYF. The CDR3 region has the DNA TGTGCCAGCACTAGCGGGGGTAGCTCCTACGAGCAGTACTTC.

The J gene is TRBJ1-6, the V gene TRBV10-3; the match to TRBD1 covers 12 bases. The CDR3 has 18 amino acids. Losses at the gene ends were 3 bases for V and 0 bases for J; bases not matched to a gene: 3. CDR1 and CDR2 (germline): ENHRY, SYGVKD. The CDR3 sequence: CAISDGTGGFSYNSPLHF. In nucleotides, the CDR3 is TGTGCCATCAGTGACGGGACAGGGGGCTTCTCCTATAATTCACCCCTCCACTTT.

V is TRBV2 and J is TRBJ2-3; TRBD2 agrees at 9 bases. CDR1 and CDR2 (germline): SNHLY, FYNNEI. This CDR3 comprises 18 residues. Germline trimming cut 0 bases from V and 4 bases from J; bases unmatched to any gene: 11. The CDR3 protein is CASSEAGASGILADTQYF. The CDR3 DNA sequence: TGTGCCAGCAGTGAAGCTGGGGCTAGCGGGATTCTGGCAGATACGCAGTATTTT.

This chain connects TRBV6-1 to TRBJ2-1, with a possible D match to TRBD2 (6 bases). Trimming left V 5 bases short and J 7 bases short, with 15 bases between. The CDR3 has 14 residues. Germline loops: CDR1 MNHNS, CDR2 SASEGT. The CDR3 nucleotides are TGTGCCAGCAGTCCGGGACTCGCCAGTAATGAGCAGTTCTTC. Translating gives CASSPGLASNEQFF.

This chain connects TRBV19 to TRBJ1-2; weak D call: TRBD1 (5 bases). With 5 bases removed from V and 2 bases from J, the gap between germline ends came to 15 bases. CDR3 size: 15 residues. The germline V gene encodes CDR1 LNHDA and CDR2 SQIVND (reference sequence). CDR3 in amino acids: CASSAYLGRNYGYTF. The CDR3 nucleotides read TGTGCCAGTAGTGCCTATCTGGGGCGCAACTATGGCTACACCTTC.

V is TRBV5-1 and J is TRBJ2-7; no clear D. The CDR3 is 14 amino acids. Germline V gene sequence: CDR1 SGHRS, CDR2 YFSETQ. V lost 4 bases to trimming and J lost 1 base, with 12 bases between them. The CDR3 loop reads CASSPYHKSYEQYF. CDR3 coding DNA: TGCGCCAGCAGCCCCTACCACAAATCCTACGAGCAGTACTTC.

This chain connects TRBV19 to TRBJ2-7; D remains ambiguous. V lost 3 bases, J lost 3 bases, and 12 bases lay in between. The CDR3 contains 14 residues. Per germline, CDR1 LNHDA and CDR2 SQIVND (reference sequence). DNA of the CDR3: TGTGCCAGTAGTATGACCAATGCCTTCTACGAGCAGTACTTC. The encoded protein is CASSMTNAFYEQYF.

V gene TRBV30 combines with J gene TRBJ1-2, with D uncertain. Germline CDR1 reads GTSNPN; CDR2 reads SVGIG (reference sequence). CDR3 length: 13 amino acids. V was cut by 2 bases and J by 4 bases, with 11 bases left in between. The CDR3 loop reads CAWSNDYSYGYTF. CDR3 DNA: TGTGCCTGGAGTAACGACTATTCCTATGGCTACACCTTC.